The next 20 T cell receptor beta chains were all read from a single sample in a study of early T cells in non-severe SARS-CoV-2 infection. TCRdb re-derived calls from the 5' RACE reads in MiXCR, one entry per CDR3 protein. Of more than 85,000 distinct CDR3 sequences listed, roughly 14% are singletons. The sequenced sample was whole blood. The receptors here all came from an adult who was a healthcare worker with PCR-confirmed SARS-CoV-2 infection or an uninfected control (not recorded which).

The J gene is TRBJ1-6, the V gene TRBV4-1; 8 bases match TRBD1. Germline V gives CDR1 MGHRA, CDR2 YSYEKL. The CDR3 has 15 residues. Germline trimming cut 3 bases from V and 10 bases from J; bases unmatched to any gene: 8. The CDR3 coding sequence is TGCGCCAGCAGCCAGGGACAGGTTCTGAGCTCACCCCTCCACTTT. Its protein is CASSQGQVLSSPLHF.

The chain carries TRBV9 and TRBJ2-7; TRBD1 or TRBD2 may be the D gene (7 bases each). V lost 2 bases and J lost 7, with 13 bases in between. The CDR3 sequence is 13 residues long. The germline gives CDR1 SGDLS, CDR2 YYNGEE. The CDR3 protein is CASSVGTAGEQYF. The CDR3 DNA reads TGTGCCAGCAGCGTCGGGACAGCGGGAGAGCAGTACTTC.

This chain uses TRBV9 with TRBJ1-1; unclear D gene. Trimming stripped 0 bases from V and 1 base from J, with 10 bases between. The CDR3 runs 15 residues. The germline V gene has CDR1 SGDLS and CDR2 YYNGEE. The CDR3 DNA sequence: TGTGCCAGCAGCGTAGAACCCGCAGGGAACACTGAAGCTTTCTTT. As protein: CASSVEPAGNTEAFF.

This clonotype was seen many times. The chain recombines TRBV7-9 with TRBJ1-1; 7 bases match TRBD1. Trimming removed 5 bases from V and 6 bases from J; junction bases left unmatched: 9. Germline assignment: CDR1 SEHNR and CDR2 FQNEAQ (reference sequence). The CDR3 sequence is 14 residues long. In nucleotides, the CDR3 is TGTGCCAGCAGCCCAGACAGGGCTTTCGCTGAAGCTTTCTTT. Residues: CASSPDRAFAEAFF. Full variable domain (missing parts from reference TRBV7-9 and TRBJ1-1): DTGVSQNPRHKITKRGQNVTFRCDPISEHNRLYWYRQTLGQGPEFLTYFQNEAQLEKSRLLSDRFSAERPKGSFSTLEIQRTEQGDSAMYLCASSPDRAFAEAFFGQGTRLTVV.

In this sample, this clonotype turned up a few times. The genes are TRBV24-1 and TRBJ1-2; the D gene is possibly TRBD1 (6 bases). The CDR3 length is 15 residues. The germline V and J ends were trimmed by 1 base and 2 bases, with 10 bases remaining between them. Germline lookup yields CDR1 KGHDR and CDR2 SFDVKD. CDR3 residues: CATSDLGGANYGYTF. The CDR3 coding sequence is TGTGCCACCAGTGATTTAGGGGGGGCAAACTATGGCTACACCTTC.

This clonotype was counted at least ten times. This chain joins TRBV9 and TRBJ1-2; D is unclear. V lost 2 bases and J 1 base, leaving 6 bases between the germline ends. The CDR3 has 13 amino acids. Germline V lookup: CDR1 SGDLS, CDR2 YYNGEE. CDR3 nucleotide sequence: TGTGCCAGCAGCGTGGAGGATAACTATGGCTACACCTTC. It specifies CASSVEDNYGYTF.

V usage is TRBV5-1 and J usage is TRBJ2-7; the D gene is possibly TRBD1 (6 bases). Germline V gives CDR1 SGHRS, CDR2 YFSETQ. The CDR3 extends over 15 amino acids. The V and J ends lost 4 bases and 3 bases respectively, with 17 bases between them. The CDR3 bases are TGCGCCAGCAGCCCTATGTGGGCAGGGGACTACGAGCAGTACTTC. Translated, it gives CASSPMWAGDYEQYF.

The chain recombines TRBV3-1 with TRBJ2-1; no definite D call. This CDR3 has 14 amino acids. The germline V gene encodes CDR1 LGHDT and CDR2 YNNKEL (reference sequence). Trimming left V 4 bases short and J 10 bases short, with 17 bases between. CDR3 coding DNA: TGTGCCAGCAGCCCCCGTCCTCCCTGGGGAGAGCAGTTCTTC. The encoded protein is CASSPRPPWGEQFF.

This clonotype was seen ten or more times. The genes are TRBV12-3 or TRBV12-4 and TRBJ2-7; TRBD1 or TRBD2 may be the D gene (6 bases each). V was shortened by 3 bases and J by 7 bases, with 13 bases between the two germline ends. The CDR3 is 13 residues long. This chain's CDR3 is CASSLRGAGEQYF. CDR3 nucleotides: TGTGCCAGCAGTTTGAGGGGGGCAGGGGAGCAGTACTTC.

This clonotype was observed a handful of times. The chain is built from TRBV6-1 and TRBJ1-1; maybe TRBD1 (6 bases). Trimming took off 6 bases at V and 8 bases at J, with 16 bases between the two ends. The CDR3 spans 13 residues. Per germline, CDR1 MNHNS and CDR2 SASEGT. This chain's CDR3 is CASRLYQDSEAFF. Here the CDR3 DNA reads TGTGCCAGCAGGTTGTATCAGGACAGCGAAGCTTTCTTT.

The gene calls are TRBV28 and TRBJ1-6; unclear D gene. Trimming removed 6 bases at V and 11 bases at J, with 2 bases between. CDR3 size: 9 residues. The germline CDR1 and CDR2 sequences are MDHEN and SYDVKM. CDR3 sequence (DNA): TGTGCCAGCAGGCCACCCCTCCACTTT. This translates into CASRPPLHF.

The CDR3 region has the DNA TGTGCCAGCAGTGAAGGGACAGGGCGTGAAAAACTGTTTTTT. It specifies CASSEGTGREKLFF. This rearrangement joins TRBV2 to TRBJ1-4; TRBD1 matches at 8 bases. V was pared by 1 base and J by 7 bases, with 2 bases of the junction left unmatched. The CDR3 loop spans 14 amino acids. Germline V gene lookup returns CDR1 SNHLY and CDR2 FYNNEI.

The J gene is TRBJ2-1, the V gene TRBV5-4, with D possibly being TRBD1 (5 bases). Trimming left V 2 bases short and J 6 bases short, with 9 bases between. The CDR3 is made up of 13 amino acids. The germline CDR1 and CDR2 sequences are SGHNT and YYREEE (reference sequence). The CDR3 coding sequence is TGTGCCAGCAGCTTAACTCAGGGCAATGAGCAGTTCTTC. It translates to CASSLTQGNEQFF.

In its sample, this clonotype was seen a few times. In DNA, the CDR3 is TGCAGCGTTCGACTAGCGGGAGCAGATACGCAGTATTTT. It translates to CSVRLAGADTQYF. The chain is built from TRBV29-1 and TRBJ2-3; 12 bases are shared with TRBD2. Per germline, CDR1 SQVTM and CDR2 ANQGSEA. The CDR3 covers 13 residues. The J segment lost 4 bases and the V segment lost 5 bases, leaving 1 base of the junction unmatched.

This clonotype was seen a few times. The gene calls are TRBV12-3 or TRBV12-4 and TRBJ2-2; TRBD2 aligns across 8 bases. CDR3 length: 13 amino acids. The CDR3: CVIRGGNTGELFF. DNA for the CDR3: TGTGTCATACGGGGGGGAAACACCGGGGAGCTGTTTTTT.

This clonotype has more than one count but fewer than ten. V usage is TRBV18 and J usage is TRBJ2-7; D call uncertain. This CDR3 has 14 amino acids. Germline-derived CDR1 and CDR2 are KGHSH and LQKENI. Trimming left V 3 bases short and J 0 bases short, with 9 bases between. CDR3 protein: CASSPGRSSYEQYF. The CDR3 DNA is TGTGCCAGCTCACCTGGAAGGAGCTCCTACGAGCAGTACTTC.

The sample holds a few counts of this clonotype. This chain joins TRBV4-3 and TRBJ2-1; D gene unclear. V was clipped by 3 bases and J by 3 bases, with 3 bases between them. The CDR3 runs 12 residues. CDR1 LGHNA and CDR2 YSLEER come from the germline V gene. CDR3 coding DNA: TGCGCCAGCAGCCAGAACTACAATGAGCAGTTCTTC. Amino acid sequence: CASSQNYNEQFF.

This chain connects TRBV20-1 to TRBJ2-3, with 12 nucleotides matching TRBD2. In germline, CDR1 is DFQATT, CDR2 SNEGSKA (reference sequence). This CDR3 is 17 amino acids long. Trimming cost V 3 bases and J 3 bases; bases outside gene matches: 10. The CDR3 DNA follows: TGCAGTGCTAGCCACCCTCTAGCGGGAGGGCTAACAGATACGCAGTATTTT. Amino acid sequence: CSASHPLAGGLTDTQYF.

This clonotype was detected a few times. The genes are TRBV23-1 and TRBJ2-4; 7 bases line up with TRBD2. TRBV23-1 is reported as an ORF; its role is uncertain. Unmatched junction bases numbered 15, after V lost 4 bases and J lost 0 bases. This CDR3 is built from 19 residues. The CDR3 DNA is TGCGCCAGCAGTCCCAGTGGTGGTCTAGCGGAACTAGCCAAAAACATTCAGTACTTC. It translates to CASSPSGGLAELAKNIQYF.

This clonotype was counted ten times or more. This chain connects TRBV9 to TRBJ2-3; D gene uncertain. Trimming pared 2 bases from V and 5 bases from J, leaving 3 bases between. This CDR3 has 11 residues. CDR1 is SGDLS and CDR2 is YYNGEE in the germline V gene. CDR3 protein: CASSVGDTQYF. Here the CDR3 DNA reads TGTGCCAGCAGCGTTGGAGATACGCAGTATTTT.